One and the same sample provided the 27 T cell receptor beta chains below, sequenced in a study of beta chain features in type 1 diabetes (dated by TCRdb to 2017 to 2018). Broader findings and caveats from the paper: Type 1 diabetes patients showed a moderate but significant shortening of TCRB CDR3 length in all four CD4+ subsets.

Library prep was done by the immunoSEQ multiplex PCR assay. The entire amount of isolated RNA was reverse transcribed using the High Capacity cDNA Reverse Transcription Kit, so the sequenced TCRB transcripts were expressed ones. In its TCRdb copy, this immuneACCESS table keeps in-frame sequences only and misses some clones. Where compared with another copy, unresolved V genes explain less than half of these, and the others have no known cause. This sample lists about 700,000 clones; under 15% were detected once. Of the sample, less than 0.025% is held by the ten largest clones. Their antigens are not known. The sample taken for sequencing was naive CD4+ T cells from blood. Reading the label with the study, this specimen's cell subset or site is: true naive CD4+ T cells. The receptor set was obtained from a man in his late teens or twenties with type 1 diabetes.

In its sample, this clone was seen a few times. The chain recombines TRBV7-9 with TRBJ2-3; D is tentatively TRBD1 or TRBD2 (5 bases each). Germline values: CDR1 SEHNR, CDR2 FQNEAQ (reference sequence). V lost 1 base and J lost 1, with 9 bases in between. The CDR3 extends over 15 amino acids. DNA for the CDR3: TGTGCCAGCAGCTTAGGGGGACGTGGCACAGATACGCAGTATTTT. It yields the protein CASSLGGRGTDTQYF.

V usage is TRBV30 and J usage is TRBJ2-7; 7 bases align to TRBD1. The V gene end was trimmed by 3 bases and the J gene end by 4 bases; junction bases not matched to a gene: 12. Germline lookup yields CDR1 GTSNPN and CDR2 SVGIG (reference sequence). The CDR3 spans 15 residues. CDR3 in amino acids: CAWRKPQGPTYEQYF. CDR3 nucleotides: TGTGCCTGGAGGAAACCACAGGGGCCCACGTACGAGCAGTACTTC. Drawing the rest from reference TRBV30 and TRBJ2-7, the complete variable domain is SQTIHQWPATLVQPVGSPLSLECTVEGTSNPNLYWYRQAAGRGLQLLFYSVGIGQISSEVPQNLSASRPQDRQFILSSKKLLLSDSGFYLCAWRKPQGPTYEQYFGPGTRLTVT.

This clone was seen only a few times. The chain uses TRBV11-3 and TRBJ1-1, with unresolved D. The CDR3 has 16 amino acids. CDR1 SGHNT and CDR2 YENEEA come from the germline V gene. V was trimmed by 1 base and J by 2 bases, leaving 14 bases between them. The CDR3 here is CASSLADTRPNTEAFF. CDR3 DNA: TGTGCCAGCAGCTTAGCCGACACTCGACCCAACACTGAAGCTTTCTTT.

This clone was seen a handful of times. Other DNA sequences in the sample encode the same CDR3. The CDR3 DNA is TGTGCATCGGGTGGCTACACCTTC. Translated: CASGGYTF. This chain uses TRBV28 with TRBJ1-2; unclear D gene. Germline loops: CDR1 MDHEN, CDR2 SYDVKM. The CDR3 has 8 amino acids.

This clone was picked up a small number of times. This chain joins TRBV5-1 and TRBJ2-7, with D perhaps TRBD2 (6 bases). Trimming cost V 4 bases and J 3 bases, with 14 bases left between them. The CDR3 has 14 amino acids. Germline assignment: CDR1 SGHRS and CDR2 YFSETQ. Written as DNA, the CDR3 is TGCGCCAGCAGCCCGCGGGGAGAGCACTACGAGCAGTACTTC. Encoded protein: CASSPRGEHYEQYF.

V and J are TRBV11-2 and TRBJ2-1; 8 positions match TRBD2. The germline V gene encodes CDR1 SGHAT and CDR2 FQNNGV. V was clipped by 2 bases and J by 3 bases; unmatched bases: 3. This CDR3 has 15 amino acids. The CDR3 protein is CASSLWRGDYNEQFF. The CDR3 nucleotides are TGTGCCAGCAGCTTATGGCGGGGGGACTACAATGAGCAGTTCTTC.

The rearrangement links TRBV10-3 to TRBJ2-5; D remains unclear. Germline V gene lookup returns CDR1 ENHRY and CDR2 SYGVKD. Trimming cost V 0 bases and J 13 bases, with 15 bases left between them. The CDR3 runs 13 residues. The DNA for the CDR3 is TGTGCCATCAGTGAGTCGACGGGCAGTCATCGGTACTTC. Translation gives CAISESTGSHRYF.

This sequence joins TRBV12-5 and TRBJ2-7; 8 nucleotides line up with TRBD1. After removal of 6 bases from V and 4 bases from J, the junction contained 8 bases not matched to a gene. Germline V gene sequence: CDR1 LGHNT, CDR2 FRNRAP. CDR3 length: 14 residues. The CDR3 sequence is CASGLDRANYEQYF. The CDR3, as DNA: TGTGCTAGTGGCCTGGACAGGGCAAATTACGAGCAGTACTTC.

V usage is TRBV30 and J usage is TRBJ2-7, with D hard to call. The CDR3 length is 15 residues. Germline CDR1 reads GTSNPN; CDR2 reads SVGIG (reference sequence). V lost 5 bases to trimming and J lost 6 bases, with 23 bases between them. The CDR3 here is CAWAPPSRSNSEQYF. The CDR3 DNA sequence: TGTGCCTGGGCCCCTCCGAGTCGCTCCAATTCCGAGCAGTACTTC.

This clone was seen only a few times. The J gene is TRBJ2-3, the V gene TRBV5-1, with D unresolved. The germline CDR1 and CDR2 sequences are SGHRS and YFSETQ. This CDR3 contains 17 residues. V shed 5 bases and J shed 1 base, with 20 bases lying between them. CDR3 sequence reads: CASRFSSSPLGTDTQYF. The CDR3 nucleotides read TGCGCCAGCAGGTTTTCCTCCAGCCCGCTAGGCACAGATACGCAGTATTTT.

J is TRBJ2-1 and V is TRBV4-1; a possible D gene is TRBD1 (6 bases). Germline lookup yields CDR1 MGHRA and CDR2 YSYEKL. The CDR3 runs 17 residues. The V end was cut by 2 bases, the J end by 12 bases, with 26 bases between. CDR3 in DNA: TGCGCCAGCAGCCAACCACAGGGTACGGGACCGGGCCGGTGGCAGTTCTTC. Protein product: CASSQPQGTGPGRWQFF.

This rearrangement joins TRBV19 to TRBJ1-2; D is possibly TRBD1 (5 bases). The germline V gene has CDR1 LNHDA and CDR2 SQIVND (reference sequence). The CDR3 has 17 amino acids. V shed 3 bases and J shed 2 bases, with 19 bases lying between them. The CDR3 sequence: CASSIWGSLAQNYGYTF. The CDR3 DNA follows: TGTGCCAGTAGTATCTGGGGGTCTCTAGCCCAAAACTATGGCTACACCTTC.

This clone was seen a few times. This chain uses TRBV6-5 with TRBJ2-1; D may be TRBD2 (6 bases). The ends were cut back, 2 bases at V and 9 bases at J, with 20 bases in the middle. Germline-derived CDR1 and CDR2 are MNHEY and SVGAGI. CDR3 length: 16 amino acids. CDR3 coding DNA: TGTGCCAGCAGTTACCTCCGGACACTAGCCTTCGGTGAGCAGTTCTTC. Amino acids: CASSYLRTLAFGEQFF.

This sequence joins TRBV7-8 and TRBJ2-7; possibly TRBD1 for D (6 bases). The CDR3 covers 15 residues. V dropped 2 bases and J dropped 5 bases, with 16 bases sitting between them. Germline V gene data show CDR1 as SGHVS and CDR2 as FQNEAQ. CDR3 protein: CASSLRGTRRDEQYF. In DNA, the CDR3 is TGTGCCAGCAGCTTAAGGGGGACGCGCCGGGACGAGCAGTACTTC.

A few counts support this clone. The chain uses TRBV2 and TRBJ1-5; TRBD1 matches 12 bases. Germline values: CDR1 SNHLY, CDR2 FYNNEI. The CDR3 spans 13 residues. V lost 8 bases, J lost 6 bases, and 2 bases stayed unmatched. CDR3 region: CASGTGGSQPQHF. In DNA, the CDR3 is TGTGCCAGCGGGACAGGGGGCTCTCAGCCCCAGCATTTT.

This clone was detected a few times. The V and J genes are TRBV18 and TRBJ2-2; no reliable D call. Trimming left V 3 bases short and J 1 base short, with 12 bases between. The CDR3 is 16 amino acids. Germline V gene sequence: CDR1 KGHSH, CDR2 LQKENI. The CDR3 protein is CASSPASPLNTGELFF. CDR3 sequence (DNA): TGTGCCAGCTCACCGGCGAGCCCCTTGAACACCGGGGAGCTGTTTTTT.

The rearrangement joins TRBV7-9 to TRBJ2-1, with D tentatively TRBD1 (5 bases). CDR1 is SEHNR and CDR2 is FQNEAQ in the germline V gene (reference sequence). Trimming removed 1 base from V and 8 bases from J, with 12 bases in between. This CDR3 region has 14 residues. The CDR3 DNA sequence: TGTGCCAGCAGCTTAGAGCAGGGAACCCATGAGCAGTTCTTC. Residues: CASSLEQGTHEQFF.

The genes are TRBV30 and TRBJ1-1, with TRBD1 matching 9 bases. The CDR3 has 13 amino acids. V shed 5 bases and J 4 bases; nucleotides not matched to a gene: 5. CDR1 and CDR2 (germline): GTSNPN, SVGIG (reference sequence). CDR3 DNA sequence: TGTGCCTGGGGTAGGGGACAGGGCACTGAAGCTTTCTTT. Residues: CAWGRGQGTEAFF.

This clone was counted between two and nine times. This chain links TRBV28 with TRBJ2-7, with TRBD1 identical over 11 bases. The J segment lost 5 bases and the V segment lost 7 bases, leaving 7 bases of the junction unmatched. Germline CDR1 reads MDHEN; CDR2 reads SYDVKM. The CDR3 length is 14 residues. The CDR3 sequence is CASTGGQGANEQYF. The CDR3 region has the DNA TGTGCCAGCACGGGCGGACAGGGGGCTAACGAGCAGTACTTC.

The chain joins TRBV7-9 to TRBJ1-6; 7 bases are a match to TRBD1. The CDR3 sequence is 17 residues long. Trimming cost V 2 bases and J 0 bases; bases outside gene matches: 4. CDR1 SEHNR and CDR2 FQNEAQ come from the germline V gene (reference sequence). CDR3: CASSLTRGSSYNSPLHF. The CDR3 DNA reads TGTGCCAGCAGCTTAACCAGGGGGAGCTCCTATAATTCACCCCTCCACTTT.

Only a few counts were recorded for this clone. The chain joins TRBV7-9 to TRBJ1-4; 10 positions match TRBD1. The CDR3 covers 14 residues. The J segment lost 8 bases and the V segment lost 6 bases, leaving 6 bases of the junction unmatched. CDR1 SEHNR and CDR2 FQNEAQ come from the germline V gene (reference sequence). Here the CDR3 DNA reads TGTGCCAGCAGTTTCGGGACAGGGGACGAAAAACTGTTTTTT. This sequence encodes CASSFGTGDEKLFF. The variable domain in full, completed from reference TRBV7-9 and TRBJ1-4, reads DTGVSQNPRHKITKRGQNVTFRCDPISEHNRLYWYRQTLGQGPEFLTYFQNEAQLEKSRLLSDRFSAERPKGSFSTLEIQRTEQGDSAMYLCASSFGTGDEKLFFGSGTQLSVL.

This clone showed up just a few times. The gene calls are TRBV5-1 and TRBJ2-4; the D call may be TRBD1 or TRBD2 (6 bases each). This CDR3 has 13 amino acids. Per the germline V gene, CDR1 is SGHRS and CDR2 is YFSETQ. Trimming stripped 2 bases from V and 8 bases from J, with 11 bases between. CDR3 sequence (DNA): TGCGCCAGCAGCTTCGAGGGGGAGGACATTCAGTACTTC. The encoded protein is CASSFEGEDIQYF. Supplemented by reference TRBV5-1 and TRBJ2-4, the full variable domain reads KAGVTQTPRYLIKTRGQQVTLSCSPISGHRSVSWYQQTPGQGLQFLFEYFSETQRNKGNFPGRFSGRQFSNSRSEMNVSTLELGDSALYLCASSFEGEDIQYFGAGTRLSVL.

This clone has a handful of counts. The chain couples TRBV14 to TRBJ2-1, with 7 bases aligning to TRBD1. The CDR3 has 15 amino acids. Germline CDR1 and CDR2: SGHDN and FVKESK. Trimming cost V 3 bases and J 7 bases; bases outside gene matches: 9. CDR3 DNA: TGTGCCAGCAGCCAGAGACAGGGTTTCGGGAATGAGCAGTTCTTC. This gives the protein CASSQRQGFGNEQFF.

This clone was seen a handful of times. The chain employs TRBV30 and TRBJ2-7; D gene ambiguous. Per germline, CDR1 GTSNPN and CDR2 SVGIG (reference sequence). This CDR3 contains 13 residues. The germline V and J ends were trimmed by 2 bases and 2 bases, with 10 bases remaining between them. The CDR3: CAWSRLHPYEQYF. In nucleotides, the CDR3 is TGTGCCTGGAGTCGGCTGCATCCCTACGAGCAGTACTTC.

This clone was picked up a small number of times. V usage is TRBV5-1 and J usage is TRBJ2-1; D is undetermined. Germline V gene data show CDR1 as SGHRS and CDR2 as YFSETQ. The CDR3 covers 15 residues. V lost 4 bases and J 0 bases, leaving 11 bases between the germline ends. CDR3 residues: CASSRASSSYNEQFF. CDR3 in DNA: TGCGCCAGCAGCCGGGCCTCGAGCTCCTACAATGAGCAGTTCTTC.

This clone turned up a few times. The CDR3 nucleotides read TGTGCCACCAGCAGAGATGGGATGAGGGGAAACACCATATATTTT. Translating gives CATSRDGMRGNTIYF. The gene calls are TRBV15 and TRBJ1-3; D ambiguous. The CDR3 length is 15 residues. V shed 0 bases and J shed 4 bases, with 10 bases lying between them. Germline V lookup: CDR1 LNHNV, CDR2 YYDKDF (reference sequence).

The table lists this clone with a count of one. The V and J genes are TRBV5-1 and TRBJ2-3; D might be TRBD1 or TRBD2, each matching 6 bases. Trimming cost V 4 bases and J 2 bases, with 17 bases left between them. The CDR3 extends over 16 amino acids. The germline V gene has CDR1 SGHRS and CDR2 YFSETQ. In nucleotides, the CDR3 is TGCGCCAGCAGCGCCAGGGGAGGTGAGAACACAGATACGCAGTATTTT. Translating gives CASSARGGENTDTQYF.